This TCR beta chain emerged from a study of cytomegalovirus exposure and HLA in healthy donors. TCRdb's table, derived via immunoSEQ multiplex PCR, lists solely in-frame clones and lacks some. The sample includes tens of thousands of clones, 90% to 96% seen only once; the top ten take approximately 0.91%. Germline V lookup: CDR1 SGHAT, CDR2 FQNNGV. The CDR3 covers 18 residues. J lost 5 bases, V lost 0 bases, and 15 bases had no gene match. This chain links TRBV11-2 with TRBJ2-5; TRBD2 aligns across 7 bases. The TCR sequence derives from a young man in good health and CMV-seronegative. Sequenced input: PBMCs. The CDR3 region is CASSLDLLSAGVRETQYF. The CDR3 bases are TGTGCCAGCAGCTTAGATCTATTATCCGCGGGAGTAAGGGAGACCCAGTACTTC.